This paragraph covers one TCR beta chain sequence. The antigen is unknown. V lost 1 base, J lost 2 bases, and 8 bases stayed unmatched. Germline V gene sequence: CDR1 DFQATT, CDR2 SNEGSKA (reference sequence). The CDR3 is 15 amino acids. These data originate in a study of CD8 T cells in ankylosing spondylitis. Whole-study results and caveats: A motif in TCR beta, a set of eight highly homologous variants, appeared characteristic of ankylosing spondylitis blood.

TCRdb re-called the 5' RACE reads with MiXCR, one entry per CDR3 protein. The table has 750,000 to 850,000 distinct CDR3 sequences, about an eighth seen once. The sample consisted of blood, either unsorted or a sorted T cell fraction (not recorded which). V is TRBV20-1 and J is TRBJ2-7; 7 bases are shared with TRBD1. The receptor was derived from a male donor with ankylosing spondylitis. The DNA of the CDR3 is TGCAGTGCTAGAGCGCCAGGGGGTTCGGCCTACGAGCAGTACTTC. Amino acids: CSARAPGGSAYEQYF.